Each of the 11 T cell receptor beta chains below was sequenced from the same sample in a study of blood T cells in healthy people across ages. Alongside a J-beta primer mix, a sample-barcoded 5' primer served in a second PCR lasting about 6 to 11 cycles. TCRdb analysed the 5' RACE reads with MiXCR anew, one entry per CDR3 protein. In the table there are about 1,600,000 distinct CDR3 sequences, 42% of which are singletons. The material sequenced was blood. The receptors originated from a woman in her late teens or twenties in good health.

This clonotype showed up just a few times. The gene calls are TRBV11-3 and TRBJ2-5; 11 positions agree with TRBD2. Germline CDR1 reads SGHNT; CDR2 reads YENEEA. The V gene end was trimmed by 1 base and the J gene end by 5 bases; junction bases not matched to a gene: 9. The CDR3 runs 17 residues. The CDR3 sequence: CASSLGSTSGIGETQYF. Written as DNA, the CDR3 is TGTGCCAGCAGCTTAGGATCGACTAGCGGGATTGGGGAGACCCAGTACTTC.

J is TRBJ2-7 and V is TRBV27; weak D call: TRBD1 (5 bases). V lost 3 bases and J 6 bases, leaving 12 bases between the germline ends. The germline gives CDR1 MNHEY, CDR2 SMNVEV (reference sequence). The CDR3 extends over 13 amino acids. CDR3 sequence reads: CASSLYLRGEQYF. The DNA for the CDR3 is TGTGCCAGCAGTTTGTACCTTAGGGGCGAGCAGTACTTC.

This clonotype was seen a few times. The rearrangement links TRBV18 to TRBJ1-4; D gene ambiguous. The CDR3 contains 15 residues. Trimming removed 6 bases from V and 2 bases from J, with 13 bases in between. CDR1 is KGHSH, CDR2 LQKENI, per germline. CDR3 protein: CASSEQGRTNEKLFF. The CDR3, as DNA: TGTGCCAGCTCGGAACAAGGGAGGACTAATGAAAAACTGTTTTTT. The whole variable domain, remainder taken from reference TRBV18 and TRBJ1-4, is NAGVMQNPRHLVRRRGQEARLRCSPMKGHSHVYWYRQLPEEGLKFMVYLQKENIIDESGMPKERFSAEFPKEGPSILRIQQVVRGDSAAYFCASSEQGRTNEKLFFGSGTQLSVL.

The chain has TRBV2 and TRBJ1-1; weak D call: TRBD1 (5 bases). This CDR3 is 12 amino acids long. The ends were cut back, 8 bases at V and 5 bases at J, with 12 bases in the middle. Germline-derived CDR1 and CDR2 are SNHLY and FYNNEI. CDR3 nucleotides: TGTGCCAGCGGCACAGAGGGGACTGAAGCTTTCTTT. Residues: CASGTEGTEAFF.

DNA for the CDR3: TGTGCCAGCAGTTACTTAGGGACCAACACCGGGGAGCTGTTTTTT. This gives the protein CASSYLGTNTGELFF. The rearrangement links TRBV6-6 to TRBJ2-2; tentatively, D is TRBD1 or TRBD2 (5 bases each). V lost 1 base and J lost 2, with 8 bases in between. This CDR3 region has 15 residues. The V gene's germline CDR1 is MNHNY and CDR2 SVGAGI (reference sequence).

The chain has TRBV12-3 or TRBV12-4 and TRBJ2-7; 7 bases line up with TRBD1. V lost 5 bases to trimming and J lost 0 bases; unmatched junction nucleotides: 4. This CDR3 spans 14 amino acids. CDR3: CASSADRDSYEQYF. CDR3 DNA sequence: TGTGCCAGCAGTGCCGACAGGGACTCCTACGAGCAGTACTTC.

The chain recombines TRBV29-1 with TRBJ1-5; no firm D call. This CDR3 has 14 amino acids. V was pared by 1 base and J by 4 bases, with 11 bases between. CDR1 is SQVTM and CDR2 is ANQGSEA in the germline V gene. CDR3 in amino acids: CSVEVTAGNQPQHF. In DNA form, the CDR3 reads TGCAGCGTTGAAGTCACAGCTGGGAATCAGCCCCAGCATTTT.

In this sample, this clonotype turned up a few times. V and J are TRBV4-1 and TRBJ2-3; 9 bases agree with TRBD2. V trimming: 4 bases; J trimming: 2 bases; junction bases outside the gene matches: 10. CDR1 and CDR2 (germline): MGHRA, YSYEKL. The CDR3 is 17 amino acids. The CDR3: CASSPSRLADNTDTQYF. For the CDR3, the DNA is TGCGCCAGCAGCCCGTCTAGACTAGCGGATAACACAGATACGCAGTATTTT.

This chain uses TRBV28 with TRBJ1-2, with 10 nucleotides matching TRBD1. The CDR3 is 14 residues long. Germline-derived CDR1 and CDR2 are MDHEN and SYDVKM. Trimming took 5 bases from V and 7 from J; bases not matched to a gene: 7. This CDR3 is CASSKPGQGSGYTF. The CDR3 region has the DNA TGTGCCAGCAGTAAACCGGGACAGGGGAGTGGCTACACCTTC.

This clonotype was counted a few times. The CDR3 loop is CASSRGSFTGGGSGYTF. The CDR3 bases are TGTGCCAGCAGTCGGGGGAGTTTCACAGGGGGCGGCAGTGGCTACACCTTC. The J gene is TRBJ1-2, the V gene TRBV27, with 9 bases fitting TRBD1. The V and J ends lost 5 bases and 7 bases, in that order; junction bases with no gene match: 17. The V gene's germline CDR1 is MNHEY and CDR2 SMNVEV (reference sequence). This CDR3 spans 17 amino acids.

The rearrangement links TRBV6-5 to TRBJ1-5; D possibly corresponds to TRBD1 (5 bases). The CDR3 runs to 13 residues. Per germline, CDR1 MNHEY and CDR2 SVGAGI. The V and J ends lost 8 bases and 0 bases respectively, with 8 bases between them. This CDR3 reads CASGTISNQPQHF. The CDR3 region has the DNA TGTGCCAGCGGGACTATTAGCAATCAGCCCCAGCATTTT.